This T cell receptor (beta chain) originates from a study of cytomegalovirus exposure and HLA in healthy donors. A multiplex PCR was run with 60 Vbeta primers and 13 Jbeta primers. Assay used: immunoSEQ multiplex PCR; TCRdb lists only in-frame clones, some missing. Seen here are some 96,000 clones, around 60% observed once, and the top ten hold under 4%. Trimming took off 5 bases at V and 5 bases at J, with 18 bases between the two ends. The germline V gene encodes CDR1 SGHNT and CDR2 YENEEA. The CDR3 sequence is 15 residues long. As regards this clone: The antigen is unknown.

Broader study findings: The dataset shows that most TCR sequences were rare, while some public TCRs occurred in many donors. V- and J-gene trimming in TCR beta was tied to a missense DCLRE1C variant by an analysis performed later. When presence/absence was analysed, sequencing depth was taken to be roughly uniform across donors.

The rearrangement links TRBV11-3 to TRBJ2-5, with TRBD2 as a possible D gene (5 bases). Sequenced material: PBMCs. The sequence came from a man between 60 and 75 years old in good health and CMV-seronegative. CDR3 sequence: CASSTTLSRGETQYF. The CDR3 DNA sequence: TGTGCCAGCAGCACCACACTAAGTCGGGGTGAGACCCAGTACTTC.